This entry concerns a single TCR beta chain. What it recognizes is unknown. This sample is part of a study of metastatic and nonmetastatic thyroid tumors. Study in general: The comparison covered peripheral blood and tumor or nodule tissue in malignant and benign thyroid patients.

From germline, CDR1 is SNHLY and CDR2 FYNNEI. J gave up 4 bases and V 4 bases, and 0 bases lay outside the gene matches. The CDR3 has 14 residues. The authors' processing: Differences in CDR3 between clinicopathological groups were drawn on to build a classifier intended to discriminate distant-metastatic papillary thyroid cancer patients. With MiXCR, TCRdb reprocessed the PCR reads. These V and J calls derive from TCRdb rather than the authors' analysis. The data hold about 93,000 clones, with approximately 12% observed a single time. The study, taken as a whole, reports: Across blood and tumor, TCR beta diversity in malignant thyroid tumors was reportedly significantly higher than in benign nodules.

All patients were untreated before thyroid surgery. The V gene is TRBV2, the J gene TRBJ2-2, with 10 positions matching TRBD1. The TCR sequence derives from a female donor with papillary thyroid cancer or a benign thyroid nodule (not recorded which). Some clones in this sample may be carry-over from other donors' samples. The specimen sequenced was blood. The CDR3 nucleotides read TGTGCCAGCAGTGGGACAGGGGGCACCGGGGAGCTGTTTTTT. Translating gives CASSGTGGTGELFF.